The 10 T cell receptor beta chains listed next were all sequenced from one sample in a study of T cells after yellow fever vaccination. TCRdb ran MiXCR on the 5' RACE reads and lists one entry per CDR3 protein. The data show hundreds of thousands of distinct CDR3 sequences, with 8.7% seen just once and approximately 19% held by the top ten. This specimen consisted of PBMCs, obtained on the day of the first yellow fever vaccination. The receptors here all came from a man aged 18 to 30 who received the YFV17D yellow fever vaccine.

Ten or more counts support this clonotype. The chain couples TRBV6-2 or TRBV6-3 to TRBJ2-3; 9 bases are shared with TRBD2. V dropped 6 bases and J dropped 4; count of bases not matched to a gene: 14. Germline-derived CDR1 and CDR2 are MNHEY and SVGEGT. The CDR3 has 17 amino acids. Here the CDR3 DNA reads TGTGCCAGCAGGAGCGCGGCGGGGGGGCGGCCCGCAGATACGCAGTATTTT. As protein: CASRSAAGGRPADTQYF.

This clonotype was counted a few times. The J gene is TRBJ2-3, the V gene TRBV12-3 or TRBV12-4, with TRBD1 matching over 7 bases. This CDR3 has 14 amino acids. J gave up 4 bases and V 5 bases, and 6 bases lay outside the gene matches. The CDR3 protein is CASSEGANPDTQYF. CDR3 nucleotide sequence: TGTGCCAGCAGTGAGGGGGCCAACCCAGATACGCAGTATTTT.

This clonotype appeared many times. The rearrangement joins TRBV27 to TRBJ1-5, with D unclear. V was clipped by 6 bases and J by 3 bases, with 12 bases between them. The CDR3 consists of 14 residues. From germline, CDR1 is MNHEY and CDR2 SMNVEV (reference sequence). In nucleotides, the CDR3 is TGTGCCAGCAGAGCGACGGGCTTCAATCAGCCCCAGCATTTT. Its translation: CASRATGFNQPQHF.

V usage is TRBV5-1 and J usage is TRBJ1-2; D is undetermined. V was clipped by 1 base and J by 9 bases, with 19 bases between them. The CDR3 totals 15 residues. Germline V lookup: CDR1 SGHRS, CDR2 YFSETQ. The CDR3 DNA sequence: TGCGCCAGCAGCTTGAACGAGGGAGAGGTGTATCGCTACACCTTC. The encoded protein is CASSLNEGEVYRYTF.

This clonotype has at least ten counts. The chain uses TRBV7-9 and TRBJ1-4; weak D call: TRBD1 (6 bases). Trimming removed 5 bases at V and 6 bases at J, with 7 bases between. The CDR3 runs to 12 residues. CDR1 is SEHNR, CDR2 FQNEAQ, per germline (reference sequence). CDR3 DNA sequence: TGTGCCAGCAGCCGGACAGATGAAAAACTGTTTTTT. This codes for CASSRTDEKLFF.

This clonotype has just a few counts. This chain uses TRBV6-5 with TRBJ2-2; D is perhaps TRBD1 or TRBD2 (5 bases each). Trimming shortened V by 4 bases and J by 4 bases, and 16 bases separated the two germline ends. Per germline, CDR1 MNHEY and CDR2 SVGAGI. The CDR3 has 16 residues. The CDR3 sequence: CASSSREGRVTGELFF. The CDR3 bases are TGTGCCAGCAGTTCCCGAGAGGGGCGGGTCACCGGGGAGCTGTTTTTT.

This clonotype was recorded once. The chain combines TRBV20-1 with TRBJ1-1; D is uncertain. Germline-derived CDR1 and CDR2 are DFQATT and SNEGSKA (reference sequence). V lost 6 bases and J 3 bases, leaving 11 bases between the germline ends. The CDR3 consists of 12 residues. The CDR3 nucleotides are TGCAGTGCCGGTAACGTAGACACTGAAGCTTTCTTT. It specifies CSAGNVDTEAFF.

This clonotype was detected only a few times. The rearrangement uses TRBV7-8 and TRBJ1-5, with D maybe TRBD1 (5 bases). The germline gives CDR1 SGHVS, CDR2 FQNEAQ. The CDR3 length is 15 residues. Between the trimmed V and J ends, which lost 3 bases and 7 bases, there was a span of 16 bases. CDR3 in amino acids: CASSFSQGGGQPQHF. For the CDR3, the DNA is TGTGCCAGCAGCTTCTCCCAGGGAGGTGGGCAGCCCCAGCATTTT.

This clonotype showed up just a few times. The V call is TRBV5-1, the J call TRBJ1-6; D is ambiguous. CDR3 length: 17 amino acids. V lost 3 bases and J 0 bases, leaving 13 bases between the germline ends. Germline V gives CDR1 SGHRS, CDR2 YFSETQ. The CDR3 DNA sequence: TGCGCCAGCAGCTCCAAGGGAGGAGGCTCCTATAATTCACCCCTCCACTTT. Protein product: CASSSKGGGSYNSPLHF.

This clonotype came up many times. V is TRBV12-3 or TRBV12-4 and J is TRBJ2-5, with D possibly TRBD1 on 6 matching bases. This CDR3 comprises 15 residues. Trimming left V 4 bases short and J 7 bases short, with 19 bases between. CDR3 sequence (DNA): TGTGCCAGCAGTTCTACCAGGACAGCTGGGGGGACCCAGTACTTC. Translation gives CASSSTRTAGGTQYF.